Listed below are T cell receptor beta chains from one sample, sequenced in a study of T cells in Graves' hyperthyroidism and ophthalmopathy. MiXCR was run by TCRdb on the multiplex PCR reads, yielding one entry per CDR3 protein. Of fewer than 500,000 distinct CDR3 sequences listed, about 14% are singletons. The sequencing input was blood. The origin of the receptors is a woman in her twenties or thirties with Graves' ophthalmopathy. The CDR3 runs from the conserved cysteine through the conserved F or W.

j_gene	v_gene	CDR3aa
TRBJ1-1	TRBV28	CASTRGEAFF
TRBJ1-5	TRBV6-1	CASMQGVRNQPQHF
TRBJ1-2	TRBV5-1	CASSLNQGGHEGYTF
TRBJ1-5	TRBV12-3/TRBV12-4	CASSLDGPQHF
TRBJ2-3	TRBV7-2	CASSSQGGEQYF
TRBJ1-1	TRBV30	CAWSSWGVGATTEAFF
TRBJ1-4	TRBV12-3/TRBV12-4	CASRGAGTGNEKLFF
TRBJ2-2	TRBV10-1	CASATGGTGELFF
TRBJ2-5	TRBV7-2	CASSLAAGGLHRTQYF
TRBJ2-3	TRBV28	CASSSTDSSNTQYF
TRBJ1-4	TRBV28	CASRQEQGVGEKLFF
TRBJ1-5	TRBV7-9	CASTKGGIGQPQHF
TRBJ2-5	TRBV19	CASSVGSKGETQYF
TRBJ1-5	TRBV3-1	CASSQEFSSQPQHF
TRBJ2-1	TRBV5-6	CASSRQGPNEQFF
TRBJ1-1	TRBV14	CASSQRWGTEAFF
TRBJ2-1	TRBV27	CASSLWRAGGPHEQFF
TRBJ1-4	TRBV15	CATSSDRGAEKLFF
TRBJ2-3	TRBV27	CASSLGRGNTQYF
TRBJ2-5	TRBV12-3/TRBV12-4	CASSLSPGLEGAETQYF
TRBJ2-6	TRBV27	CASSLALAGGFSGANVLTF
TRBJ2-1	TRBV12-3/TRBV12-4	CASSLGGVDYYNEQFF
TRBJ2-2	TRBV10-3	CAISRTAANTGELFF
TRBJ2-7	TRBV20-1	CSARDAPQGSGEQYF
TRBJ2-7	TRBV4-1	CASSQDKTGGPTYEQYF
TRBJ2-1	TRBV29-1	CSVGRASGAGNEQFF
TRBJ2-4	TRBV25-1	CASSECWGPGQGDLAKNIQYF
TRBJ1-1	TRBV9	CASSGEKNTEAFF
TRBJ1-2	TRBV5-6	CASSSRSDIRSSYGYTF
TRBJ1-3	TRBV20-1	CSARDTYSGNTIYF
TRBJ1-2	TRBV11-2	CASSLDPVRYGYTF
TRBJ2-7	TRBV5-1	CASSLGSGTGTTYEQYF